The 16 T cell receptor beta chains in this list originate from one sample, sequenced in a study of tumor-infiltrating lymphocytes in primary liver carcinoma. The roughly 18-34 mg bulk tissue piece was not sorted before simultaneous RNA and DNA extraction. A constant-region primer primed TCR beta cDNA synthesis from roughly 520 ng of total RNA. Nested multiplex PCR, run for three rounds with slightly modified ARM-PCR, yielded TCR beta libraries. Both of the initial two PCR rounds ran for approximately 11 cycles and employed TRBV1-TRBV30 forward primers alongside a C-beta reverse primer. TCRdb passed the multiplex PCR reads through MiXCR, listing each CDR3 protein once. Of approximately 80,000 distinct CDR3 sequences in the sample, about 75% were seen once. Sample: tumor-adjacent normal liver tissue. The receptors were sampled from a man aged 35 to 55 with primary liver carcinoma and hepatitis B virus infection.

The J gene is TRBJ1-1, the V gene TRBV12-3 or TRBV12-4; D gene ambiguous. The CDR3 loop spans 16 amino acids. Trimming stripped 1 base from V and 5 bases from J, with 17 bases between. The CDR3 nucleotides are TGTGCCAGCAGTTTAGGGAACCTTGTTGTAAAAACTGAAGCTTTCTTT. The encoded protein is CASSLGNLVVKTEAFF.

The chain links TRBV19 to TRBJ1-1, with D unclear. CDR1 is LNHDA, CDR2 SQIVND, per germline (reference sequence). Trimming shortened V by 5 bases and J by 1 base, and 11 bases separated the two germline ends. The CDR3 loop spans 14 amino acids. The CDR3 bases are TGTGCCAGTAGTGTGTCCGGGAAGAACACTGAAGCTTTCTTT. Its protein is CASSVSGKNTEAFF.

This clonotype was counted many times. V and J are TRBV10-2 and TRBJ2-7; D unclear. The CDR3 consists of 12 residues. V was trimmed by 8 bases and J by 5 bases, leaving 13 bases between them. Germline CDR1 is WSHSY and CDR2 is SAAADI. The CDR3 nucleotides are TGCGCCAGCGGGCACTATCCTGACGAGCAGTACTTC. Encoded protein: CASGHYPDEQYF.

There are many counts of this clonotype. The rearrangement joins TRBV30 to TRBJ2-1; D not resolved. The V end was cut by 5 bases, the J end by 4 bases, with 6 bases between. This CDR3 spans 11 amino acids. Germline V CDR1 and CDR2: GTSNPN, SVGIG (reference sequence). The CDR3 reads CAWVEYNEQFF. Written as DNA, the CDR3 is TGTGCCTGGGTGGAATACAATGAGCAGTTCTTC. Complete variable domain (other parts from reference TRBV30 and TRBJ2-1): SQTIHQWPATLVQPVGSPLSLECTVEGTSNPNLYWYRQAAGRGLQLLFYSVGIGQISSEVPQNLSASRPQDRQFILSSKKLLLSDSGFYLCAWVEYNEQFFGPGTRLTVL.

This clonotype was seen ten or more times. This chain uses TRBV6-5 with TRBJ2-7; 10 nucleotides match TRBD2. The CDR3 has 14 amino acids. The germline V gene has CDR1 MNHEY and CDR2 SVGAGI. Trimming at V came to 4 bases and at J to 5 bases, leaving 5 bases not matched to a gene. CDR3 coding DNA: TGTGCCAGCAGTTTTACCGGGACTAGCGACGAGCAGTACTTC. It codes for CASSFTGTSDEQYF.

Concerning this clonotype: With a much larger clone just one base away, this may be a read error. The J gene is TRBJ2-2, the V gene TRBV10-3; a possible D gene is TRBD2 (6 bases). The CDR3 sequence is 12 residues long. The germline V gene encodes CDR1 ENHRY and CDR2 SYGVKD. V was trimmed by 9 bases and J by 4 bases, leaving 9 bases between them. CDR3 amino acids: CAIAAGTGELFF. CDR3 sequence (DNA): TGTGCCATAGCAGCGGGCACCGGGGAGCTGTTTTTT.

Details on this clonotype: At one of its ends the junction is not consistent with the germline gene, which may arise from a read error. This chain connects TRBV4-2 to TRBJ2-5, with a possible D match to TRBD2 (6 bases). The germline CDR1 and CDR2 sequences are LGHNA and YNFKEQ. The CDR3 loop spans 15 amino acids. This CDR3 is CTSSQDQSTSWIQYF. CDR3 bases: TGTACCAGCAGCCAAGATCAGTCCACTAGCTGGATCCAGTACTTC.

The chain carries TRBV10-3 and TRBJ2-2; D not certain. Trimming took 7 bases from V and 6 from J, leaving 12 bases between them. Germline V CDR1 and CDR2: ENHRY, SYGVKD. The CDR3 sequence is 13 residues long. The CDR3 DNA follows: TGTGCCATCAAGCGTAGGGATGCCGGGGAGCTGTTTTTT. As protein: CAIKRRDAGELFF.

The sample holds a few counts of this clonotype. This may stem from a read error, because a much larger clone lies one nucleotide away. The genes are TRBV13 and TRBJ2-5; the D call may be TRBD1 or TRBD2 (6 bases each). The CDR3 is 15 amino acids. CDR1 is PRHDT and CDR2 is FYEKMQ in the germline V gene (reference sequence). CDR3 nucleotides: TGTGCCAGCAGCTTAGGCCAAGGGGGGCTGGAGACCCAGCACTTC. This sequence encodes CASSLGQGGLETQHF.

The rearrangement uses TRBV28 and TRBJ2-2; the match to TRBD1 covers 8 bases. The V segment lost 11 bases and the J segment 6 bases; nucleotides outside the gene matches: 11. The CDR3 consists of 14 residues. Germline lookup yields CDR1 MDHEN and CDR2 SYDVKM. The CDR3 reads CAPNSMTGAGELFF. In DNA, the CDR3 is TGTGCCCCTAACAGCATGACAGGGGCCGGGGAGCTGTTTTTT.

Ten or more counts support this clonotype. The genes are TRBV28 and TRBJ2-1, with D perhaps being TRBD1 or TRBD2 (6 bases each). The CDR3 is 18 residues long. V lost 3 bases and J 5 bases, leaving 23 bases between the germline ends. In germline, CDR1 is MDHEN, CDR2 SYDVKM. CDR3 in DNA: TGTGCCAGCAGTTTCACCGGAGGAGTGGGGGGCCACCACAATGAGCAGTTCTTC. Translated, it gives CASSFTGGVGGHHNEQFF.

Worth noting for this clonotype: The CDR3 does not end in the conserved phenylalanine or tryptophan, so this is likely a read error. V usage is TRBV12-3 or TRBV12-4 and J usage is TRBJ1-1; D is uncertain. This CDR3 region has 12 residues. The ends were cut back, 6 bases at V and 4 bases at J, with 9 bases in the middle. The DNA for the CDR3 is TGTGCCAGCAGCCCGATTGGCACTGAAGCTTTCCTT. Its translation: CASSPIGTEAFL.

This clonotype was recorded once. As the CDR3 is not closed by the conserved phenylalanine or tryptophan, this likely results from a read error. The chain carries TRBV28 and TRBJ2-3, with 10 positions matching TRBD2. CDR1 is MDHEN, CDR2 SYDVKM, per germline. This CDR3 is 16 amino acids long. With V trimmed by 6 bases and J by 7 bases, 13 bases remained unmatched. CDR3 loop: CASRLGAGGEGYTQYY. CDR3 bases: TGTGCCAGCAGGCTAGGAGCGGGAGGGGAAGGGTATACGCAGTATTAT.

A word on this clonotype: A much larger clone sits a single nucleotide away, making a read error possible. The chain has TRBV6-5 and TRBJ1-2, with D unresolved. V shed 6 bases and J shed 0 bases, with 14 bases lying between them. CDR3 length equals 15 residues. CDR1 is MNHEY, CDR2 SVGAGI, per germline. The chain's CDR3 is CASSPEGTANYGYTF. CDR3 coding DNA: TGTGCCAGCAGCCCAGAGGGAACCGCTAACTATGGCTACACCTTC.

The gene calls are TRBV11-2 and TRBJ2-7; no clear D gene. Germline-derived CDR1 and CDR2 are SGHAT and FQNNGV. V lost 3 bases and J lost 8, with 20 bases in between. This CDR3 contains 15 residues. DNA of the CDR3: TGTGCCAGCAGCTTTATCCAGTGGGCAGAATACAAGCAGTACTTC. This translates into CASSFIQWAEYKQYF. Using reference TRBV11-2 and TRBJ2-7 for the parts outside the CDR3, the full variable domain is EAGVAQSPRYKIIEKRQSVAFWCNPISGHATLYWYQQILGQGPKLLIQFQNNGVVDDSQLPKDRFSAERLKGVDSTLKIQPAKLEDSAVYLCASSFIQWAEYKQYFGPGTRLTVT.

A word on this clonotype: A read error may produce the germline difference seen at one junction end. The CDR3 loop is CASRLVANTRELFF. The CDR3, as DNA: TGTGCCAGCCGACTAGTGGCGAACACCAGGGAGCTGTTTTTT. The chain links TRBV12-3 or TRBV12-4 to TRBJ2-2; possibly TRBD2 for D (6 bases). This CDR3 has 14 amino acids.